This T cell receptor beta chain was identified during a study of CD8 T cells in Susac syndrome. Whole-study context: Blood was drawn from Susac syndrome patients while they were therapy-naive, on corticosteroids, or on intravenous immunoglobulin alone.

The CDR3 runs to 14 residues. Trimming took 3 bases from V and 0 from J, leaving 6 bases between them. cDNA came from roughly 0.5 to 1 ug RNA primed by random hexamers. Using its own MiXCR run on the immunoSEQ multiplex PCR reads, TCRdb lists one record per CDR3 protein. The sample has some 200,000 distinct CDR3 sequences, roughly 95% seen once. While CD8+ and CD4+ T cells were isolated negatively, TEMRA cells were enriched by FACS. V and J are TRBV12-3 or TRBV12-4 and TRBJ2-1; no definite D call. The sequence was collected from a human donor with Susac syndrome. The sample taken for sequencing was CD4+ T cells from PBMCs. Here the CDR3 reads CASSFESSYNEQFF. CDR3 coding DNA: TGTGCCAGCAGTTTTGAGAGCTCCTACAATGAGCAGTTCTTC.